The 9 T cell receptor beta chains in this list originate from one sample, sequenced in a study of radiation and T cells in renal cell carcinoma. Only in-frame clones appear in the TCRdb table, and some are missing; sequencing was by immunoSEQ multiplex PCR. The sample shows 150,000 to 180,000 clones, approximately 86% of them seen only once. Indicated time point: blood 2 weeks post-SBRT. Specified treatment: 15 Gy SBRT to primary tumor, nephrectomy 4 weeks later. The sequencing here drew on blood, taken from a patient whose treatment included radiotherapy and nephrectomy. These receptors were obtained from a woman aged 45-65 years with renal cell carcinoma.

The chain employs TRBV15 and TRBJ2-3, with 10 bases fitting TRBD2. CDR3 size: 14 residues. Germline assignment: CDR1 LNHNV and CDR2 YYDKDF (reference sequence). Trimming took 8 bases from V and 2 from J; bases not matched to a gene: 4. DNA of the CDR3: TGTGCCACCTTAGCGGGGGGCCCCACAGATACGCAGTATTTT. Residues: CATLAGGPTDTQYF.

CDR3 residues: CASSFGSAGTQYF. The DNA for the CDR3 is TGTGCCAGCAGCTTTGGGTCGGCGGGGACCCAGTACTTC. V is TRBV7-6 and J is TRBJ2-5, with a possible D match to TRBD2 (5 bases). CDR3 length: 13 amino acids. The ends were cut back, 3 bases at V and 7 bases at J, with 12 bases in the middle. Germline CDR1 SGHVS, CDR2 FNYEAQ.

This clone appeared once. The chain couples TRBV7-2 to TRBJ2-3; 10 nucleotides agree with TRBD2. V was pared by 7 bases and J by 5 bases, with 6 bases of the junction left unmatched. CDR3 size: 14 residues. CDR1 is SGHTA and CDR2 is FQGNSA in the germline V gene. CDR3 in DNA: TGTGCCAGCAAAAAGCGGGGGGGAGGAGATACGCAGTATTTT. Encoded protein: CASKKRGGGDTQYF.

The V gene is TRBV5-1, the J gene TRBJ2-3; D is uncertain. V shed 5 bases and J shed 0 bases, with 7 bases lying between them. The CDR3 runs 13 residues. Germline V gene sequence: CDR1 SGHRS, CDR2 YFSETQ. This CDR3 reads CASRGQSTDTQYF. DNA for the CDR3: TGCGCCAGCAGGGGTCAGAGCACAGATACGCAGTATTTT.

This chain joins TRBV6-5 and TRBJ2-1, with D perhaps matching TRBD2 (5 bases). The CDR3 totals 15 residues. Looked up from germline, CDR1 is MNHEY and CDR2 is SVGAGI. V shed 5 bases and J shed 0 bases, with 11 bases lying between them. CDR3 sequence reads: CASSPGIFSYNEQFF. The CDR3 DNA is TGTGCCAGCAGTCCCGGGATTTTCTCCTACAATGAGCAGTTCTTC.

This clone was found a few times. The J gene is TRBJ1-4, the V gene TRBV4-1; 8 nucleotides align to TRBD1. Losses at the gene ends were 1 base for V and 8 bases for J; bases not matched to a gene: 9. Germline V gene data show CDR1 as MGHRA and CDR2 as YSYEKL. The CDR3 runs 16 residues. CDR3 in DNA: TGCGCCAGCAGCCAAGGGAAGACAGGGGTTGGGGAAAAACTGTTTTTT. Protein: CASSQGKTGVGEKLFF.

The chain links TRBV5-1 to TRBJ2-7; the D is unclear. V was clipped by 0 bases and J by 3 bases, with 10 bases between them. CDR3 length: 14 amino acids. CDR1 is SGHRS, CDR2 YFSETQ, per germline. The CDR3 DNA reads TGCGCCAGCAGCTTGGACGCCACTTACTACGAGCAGTACTTC. This encodes CASSLDATYYEQYF.

The rearrangement links TRBV10-2 to TRBJ2-5; 10 positions match TRBD2. Unmatched junction bases numbered 10, after V lost 8 bases and J lost 1 base. Per the germline V gene, CDR1 is WSHSY and CDR2 is SAAADI. The CDR3 covers 16 residues. DNA for the CDR3: TGCGCCAGCCGAAAGGGAGCGGGGGGGATCCAAGAGACCCAGTACTTC. Protein product: CASRKGAGGIQETQYF.

CDR3 coding DNA: TGTGCCAGCAGCTTGGGACAGGGAGGAGGAGGCTACACCTTC. It yields the protein CASSLGQGGGGYTF. The V call is TRBV5-5, the J call TRBJ1-2; 7 bases match TRBD1. This CDR3 contains 14 residues. Trimming removed 0 bases from V and 8 bases from J; junction bases left unmatched: 7. Germline V lookup: CDR1 SGHKS, CDR2 YYEKEE (reference sequence).